The present T cell receptor beta chain was sequenced within a study of Graves' ophthalmopathy and Graves' hyperthyroidism listed by TCRdb under 2018. Regarding the research as a whole: Peripheral blood samples were taken at the time of initial diagnosis, before any treatment was given. To tell Graves' ophthalmopathy apart from Graves' hyperthyroidism, and to predict which patients would progress to ophthalmopathy, the study relied on TCR beta repertoire signatures. In total, 135 blood samples were TCR-sequenced: fewer than 50 ophthalmopathy, 80 or so hyperthyroidism and about 17 hyperthyroidism-to-ophthalmopathy patients. A discovery set of 95 to 100 patients (more than 40 ophthalmopathy, just over 55 stable hyperthyroidism) was enrolled to explore V-J signatures distinguishing ophthalmopathy from hyperthyroidism. For independent validation, a separate cohort was made up of 18 hyperthyroidism patients plus 17 patients who later progressed from hyperthyroidism to ophthalmopathy. In five or six hyperthyroidism patients, the T-cell repertoire of thyroid tissue was compared with the T-cell repertoire of blood. After sampling, hyperthyroidism patients received methimazole starting at 30 mg daily, and ophthalmopathy patients received high-dose intravenous methylprednisolone. The 75 to 100 discovery patients were randomly divided into training and test sets at a 7:3 ratio.

For repertoire sequencing, TCR beta CDR3 regions were amplified from RNA transcripts. The first round was an RT-PCR using HTBI primers with the Qiagen OneStep RT-PCR kit, and this first round was followed by a second-round multiplex PCR, then size selection and purification. Libraries were sequenced on an Illumina HiSeq2000 using paired-end 100 bp reads. As for the original processing: Reads were processed with SOAPnuke, discarding reads with adapters, uncalled bases, mean Phred below 15, or no exact constant-primer or identifier match. High-quality paired reads were merged with COPE v1.2.5. Each unique nucleotide sequence was defined as a clonotype, and clonotypes were aligned to IMGT TRB V, D and J references with MiTCR v1.1. The analysis was limited to V-J combinations with a frequency above 0.0001, which together covered just over 98% of the repertoires. For each V-J combination, a TCR clonal expansion and chaos score was defined as F50 clonal expansion divided by the chaos observed in the TCRdist matrix. Features were reduced by Welch's t-statistics and random forest to more than 10 V-J combinations, which fed a naive Bayes classifier. The Morisita-Horn index was used to measure how similar the thyroid and blood repertoires were. TCRdb handled the public reads itself, with Q25 trimming in fastp and clone calling in MiXCR, and kept productive beta chains. Rows are unified per CDR3 protein, each entry keeping the most common DNA and genes. None of the V and J calls come from the authors' own analysis; TCRdb made them. In this sample the table shows 400,000 to 500,000 distinct CDR3 sequences, over 20% of which occur a single time. The top ten hold roughly 3.2% of the sample.

Hyperthyroidism was defined as stable when no progression to ophthalmopathy occurred within 18 months of follow-up. Hyperthyroidism patients were newly diagnosed, were aged 18 to 65 years, and had a disease duration under 2 months. Patients were excluded if they had other autoimmune diseases, uncontrolled infections, pregnancy or lactation. Diagnosis relied on clinical symptoms, serum thyroxine, TRAb, thyroid ultrasound and orbital computed tomography. PBMCs were isolated from approximately 10 ml of fresh peripheral blood by Ficoll-Paque density gradient centrifugation. Trizol reagent was used to extract the total RNA, and its quality was then checked on an Agilent 2100 Bioanalyzer. The full study reports these points: Most expanded thyroid clonotypes with frequency above 0.001 were also detected in blood, suggesting blood repertoires may reflect the thyroid immune response. In validation, the model predicted ophthalmopathy progression with nearly 71% sensitivity and roughly 72% specificity; approximately 12 predicted patients were CT-confirmed with GO in a median of about 7.1 months. The 13-signature model separated ophthalmopathy from stable hyperthyroidism with approximately 85% sensitivity and 81.08% specificity in cross-validation, and 80%/75% in the test set. Sample size was not statistically predetermined, and group allocation was not concealed from the investigators.

The germline V gene specifies SGHVS as CDR1 and FQNEAQ as CDR2. V is clipped by 5 bases and J by 1 base, and the sequence between their germline boundaries is 12 bases long. Including cysteine and phenylalanine, the CDR3 has 15 amino acids. Just CDR3 DNA is preserved here, 45 bases in frame from base 1. This clonotype was found many times. Its cognate antigen has yet to be identified. No much larger clonotype is one base removed from it; base qualities were not supplied. The receptor chain draws on TRBV7-8 and TRBJ1-5; 5 matching bases give a weak D call of TRBD1. This receptor was taken from a woman aged 18-29 years with stable Graves' hyperthyroidism. Donor details come from another sample of the same person, matched by shared clones. Sequences were obtained from peripheral blood. The CDR3 corresponds to CASSRQTVSNQPQHF. The nucleotides read TGTGCCAGCAGCCGCCAGACAGTAAGCAATCAGCCCCAGCATTTT.